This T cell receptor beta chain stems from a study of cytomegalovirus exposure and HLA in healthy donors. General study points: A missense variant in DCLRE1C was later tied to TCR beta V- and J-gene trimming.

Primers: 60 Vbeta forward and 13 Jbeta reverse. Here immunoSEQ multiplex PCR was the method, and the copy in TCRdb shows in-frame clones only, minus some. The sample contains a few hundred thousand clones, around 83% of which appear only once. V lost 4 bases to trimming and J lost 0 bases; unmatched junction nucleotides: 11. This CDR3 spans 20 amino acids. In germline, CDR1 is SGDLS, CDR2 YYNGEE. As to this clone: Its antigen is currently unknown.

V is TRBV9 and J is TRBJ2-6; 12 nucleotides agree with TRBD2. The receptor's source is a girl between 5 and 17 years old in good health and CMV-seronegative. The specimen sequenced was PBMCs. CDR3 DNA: TGTGCCAGCAGCTCCCTATCCTCTAGCGGGAGGGTCTCTGGGGCCAACGTCCTGACTTTC. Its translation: CASSSLSSSGRVSGANVLTF.